These 5 T cell receptor beta chains came from one sample sequenced in a study of blood T cell repertoires in COVID-19. Here immunoSEQ multiplex PCR was the method, and the copy in TCRdb shows in-frame clones only, minus some. The repertoire holds about 300,000 clones, nearly 90% seen once, with 1.5% to 2% in the top ten. Sequenced input: peripheral blood. These receptors were taken from a woman in her twenties or thirties with COVID-19, enrolled during active disease.

This chain links TRBV5-8 with TRBJ1-5; no reliable D call. Per the germline V gene, CDR1 is SGHTS and CDR2 is YDEGEE. The CDR3 contains 16 residues. V was shortened by 2 bases and J by 2 bases, with 14 bases between the two germline ends. In DNA, the CDR3 is TGTGCCAGCAGCTTCGGCGTTTTGGGCGGCAATCAGCCCCAGCATTTT. Encoded protein: CASSFGVLGGNQPQHF.

Concerning this clone itself: Other nucleotide sequences in the sample specify the same CDR3. This chain uses TRBV5-1 with TRBJ2-5, with TRBD1 matching 11 bases. Germline-derived CDR1 and CDR2 are SGHRS and YFSETQ. Trimming removed 3 bases from V and 0 bases from J; junction bases left unmatched: 4. This CDR3 contains 16 residues. CDR3 loop: CASSSGTGGYQETQYF. The CDR3 DNA sequence: TGCGCCAGCAGCTCCGGGACAGGGGGATACCAAGAGACCCAGTACTTC. The whole variable domain, remainder taken from reference TRBV5-1 and TRBJ2-5, is KAGVTQTPRYLIKTRGQQVTLSCSPISGHRSVSWYQQTPGQGLQFLFEYFSETQRNKGNFPGRFSGRQFSNSRSEMNVSTLELGDSALYLCASSSGTGGYQETQYFGPGTRLLVL.

V is TRBV10-1 and J is TRBJ2-3; 7 bases fit TRBD1. V was pared by 4 bases and J by 3 bases, with 1 base of the junction left unmatched. Germline-derived CDR1 and CDR2 are WNHNN and SYGVQD (reference sequence). This CDR3 has 13 amino acids. CDR3 sequence (DNA): TGCGCCAGCAGTGGGACAGGTACAGATACGCAGTATTTT. Encoded protein: CASSGTGTDTQYF.

This sequence joins TRBV18 and TRBJ2-3; D unclear. The V gene's germline CDR1 is KGHSH and CDR2 LQKENI. The V end was cut by 2 bases, the J end by 7 bases, with 7 bases between. The CDR3 sequence is 12 residues long. The CDR3 here is CASSPAINTQYF. In DNA, the CDR3 is TGTGCCAGCTCACCAGCTATAAATACGCAGTATTTT.

This clone was observed once. The V call is TRBV5-1, the J call TRBJ2-1; D not resolved. V dropped 4 bases and J dropped 4 bases, with 15 bases sitting between them. Germline V gene data show CDR1 as SGHRS and CDR2 as YFSETQ. The CDR3 has 15 residues. The CDR3 here is CASSPRGEIYNEQFF. The DNA for the CDR3 is TGCGCCAGCAGCCCCCGCGGCGAGATATACAATGAGCAGTTCTTC. The full variable domain, completed using reference TRBV5-1 and TRBJ2-1, is KAGVTQTPRYLIKTRGQQVTLSCSPISGHRSVSWYQQTPGQGLQFLFEYFSETQRNKGNFPGRFSGRQFSNSRSEMNVSTLELGDSALYLCASSPRGEIYNEQFFGPGTRLTVL.